This T cell receptor beta chain was recovered during a study of OX40 agonist ivuxolimab in advanced cancers. Germline V gives CDR1 SNHLY, CDR2 FYNNEI. V was trimmed by 1 base and J by 3 bases, leaving 10 bases between them. This CDR3 contains 15 residues. Profiled with immunoSEQ multiplex PCR; TCRdb holds only in-frame clones, not every one. The data show roughly 110,000 clones, with 85% to 95% seen just once and roughly 1.1% held by the top ten. The chain combines TRBV2 with TRBJ1-5; D unresolved. Sequenced material: CD4+ or CD8+ T cells sorted from blood, taken in a trial of the OX40 agonist ivuxolimab. The clonotype was recovered from an adult with an advanced solid tumor such as melanoma, head and neck, liver or kidney cancer. CDR3 DNA: TGTGCCAGCAGTGAAGGTGGCCAGGTCAATCAGCCCCAGCATTTT. The encoded protein is CASSEGGQVNQPQHF. Full variable domain (rest looked up from reference TRBV2 and TRBJ1-5): EPEVTQTPSHQVTQMGQEVILRCVPISNHLYFYWYRQILGQKVEFLVSFYNNEISEKSEIFDDQFSVERPDGSNFTLKIRSTKLEDSAMYFCASSEGGQVNQPQHFGDGTRLSIL.